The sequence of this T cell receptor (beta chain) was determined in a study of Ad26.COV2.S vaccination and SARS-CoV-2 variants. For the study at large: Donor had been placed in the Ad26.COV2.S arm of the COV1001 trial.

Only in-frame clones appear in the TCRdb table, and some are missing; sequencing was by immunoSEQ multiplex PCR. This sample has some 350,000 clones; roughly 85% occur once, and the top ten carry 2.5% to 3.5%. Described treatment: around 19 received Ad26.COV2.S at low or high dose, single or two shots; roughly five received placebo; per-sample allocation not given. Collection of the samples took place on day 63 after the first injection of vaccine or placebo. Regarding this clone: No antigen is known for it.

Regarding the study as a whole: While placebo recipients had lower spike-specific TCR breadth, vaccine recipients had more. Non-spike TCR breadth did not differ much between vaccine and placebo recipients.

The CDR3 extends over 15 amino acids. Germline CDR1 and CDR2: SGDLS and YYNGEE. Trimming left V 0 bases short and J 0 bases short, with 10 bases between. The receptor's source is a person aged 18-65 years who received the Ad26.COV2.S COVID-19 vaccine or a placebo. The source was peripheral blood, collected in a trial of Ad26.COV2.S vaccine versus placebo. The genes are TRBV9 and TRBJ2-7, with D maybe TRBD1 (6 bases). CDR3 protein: CASSVGGDTSYEQYF. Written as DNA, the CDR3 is TGTGCCAGCAGCGTAGGAGGGGACACCTCCTACGAGCAGTACTTC.